The 3 T cell receptor beta chains presented below share a single source sample, sequenced in a study of radiation and T cells in renal cell carcinoma (dated by TCRdb to about 2020). The time point label for this specimen denotes: blood 2 weeks post-SBRT. What this sample's treatment or condition label stands for: 15 Gy SBRT to primary tumor, nephrectomy 4 weeks later. Libraries were built with the immunoSEQ multiplex PCR assay. TCRdb holds this immuneACCESS table with in-frame rearrangements only. Some clones are missing; in checked studies, unresolved V genes explain under half, and the rest has no known cause. This sample holds more than 100,000 clones; approximately 90% were observed only once. The ten top clones hold 5% to 6% of the sample. Sequences were derived from blood, sampled from a patient whose treatment included radiotherapy and nephrectomy. These receptor sequences come from a woman aged 70-85 years with renal cell carcinoma.

The chain employs TRBV5-4 and TRBJ1-6; maybe TRBD1 (5 bases). The CDR3 loop spans 15 amino acids. V lost 0 bases to trimming and J lost 4 bases, with 8 bases between them. CDR1 SGHNT and CDR2 YYREEE come from the germline V gene (reference sequence). The DNA of the CDR3 is TGTGCCAGCAGCTTGGACGGGGGGTATAATTCACCCCTCCACTTT. Amino acid sequence: CASSLDGGYNSPLHF. The complete variable domain, with remaining parts taken from reference TRBV5-4 and TRBJ1-6, reads ETGVTQSPTHLIKTRGQQVTLRCSSQSGHNTVSWYQQALGQGPQFIFQYYREEENGRGNFPPRFSGLQFPNYSSELNVNALELDDSALYLCASSLDGGYNSPLHFGNGTRLTVT.

The chain couples TRBV28 to TRBJ2-3, with TRBD2 identical over 7 bases. The length of the CDR3 is 13 residues. CDR1 and CDR2 (germline): MDHEN, SYDVKM. Germline trimming cut 6 bases from V and 6 bases from J; bases unmatched to any gene: 6. This CDR3 is CASSPGTTDTQYF. CDR3 DNA sequence: TGTGCCAGCAGCCCGGGGACTACCGATACGCAGTATTTT.

The chain has TRBV9 and TRBJ2-1; TRBD1 matches 7 bases. After removal of 3 bases from V and 1 base from J, the junction contained 4 bases not matched to a gene. Per the germline V gene, CDR1 is SGDLS and CDR2 is YYNGEE. The CDR3 loop spans 15 amino acids. The CDR3 here is CASSAYRGSYNEQFF. DNA for the CDR3: TGTGCCAGCAGCGCCTACAGGGGTTCCTACAATGAGCAGTTCTTC.